This TCR beta chain stems from a study of T cells expressing NK-cell markers. Looked up from germline, CDR1 is LGHDT and CDR2 is YNNKEL (reference sequence). The CDR3 is 16 amino acids. Synthesis of TCR beta cDNA relied on 5'RACE template switching carrying UMIs. TCRdb reworked the 5' RACE reads into one entry per CDR3 protein, no DNA. The sample table includes 150,000 to 180,000 distinct CDR3 sequences. This rearrangement joins TRBV3-1 to TRBJ2-3; TCRdb's assignment of TRBD2 cannot be checked, as there is no DNA. Sequenced: blood T cells: a sorted CD56 or NKG2C T cell subset, CD4+ or CD8+ T cells, or bulk PBMC T cells (not recorded which). The sequence derives from a woman in her forties or fifties in good health. The CDR3 protein is CASTPPAGAYTDTQYF.